What follows are 3 T cell receptor beta chains derived from one specimen sequenced in a study of shared clonotypes between healthy human individuals (dated by TCRdb to 2020 to 2022). Preparation of the library involved the immunoSEQ multiplex PCR assay. TCRdb provides this immuneACCESS table in a form limited to in-frame rearrangements. Some clones are lacking; in checked studies, under half of them reflect an unresolved V gene, and why the rest are absent is not known. This sample has 2 million to 2.5 million clones in its table, and over 85% of those were observed once. The ten largest clones represent 0.35% to 0.45% of the sample. Sequencing was carried out using naive CD4+ T cells from PBMCs. Explained via the paper, the cell subset or site label denotes: CD45RA+ positively selected. These receptors all stem from a man younger than 30 in good health. Some clones in this sample may be carry-over from other donors' samples.

This chain connects TRBV7-8 to TRBJ1-5, with 8 bases aligning to TRBD1. Germline values: CDR1 SGHVS, CDR2 FQNEAQ. This CDR3 is built from 14 residues. The J segment lost 6 bases and the V segment lost 5 bases, leaving 6 bases of the junction unmatched. The CDR3 region is CASSAQGECQPQHF. For the CDR3, the DNA is TGTGCCAGCAGCGCACAGGGGGAGTGTCAGCCCCAGCATTTT. The whole variable domain, remainder taken from reference TRBV7-8 and TRBJ1-5, is GAGVSQSPRYKVAKRGQDVALRCDPISGHVSLFWYQQALGQGPEFLTYFQNEAQLDKSGLPSDRFFAERPEGSVSTLKIQRTQQEDSAVYLCASSAQGECQPQHFGDGTRLSIL.

The rearrangement uses TRBV7-9 and TRBJ1-5; TRBD1 agrees at 8 bases. J lost 2 bases, V lost 1 base, and 7 bases had no gene match. This CDR3 is built from 17 residues. Germline CDR1 and CDR2: SEHNR and FQNEAQ (reference sequence). CDR3 protein: CASSLEGDRPGNQPQHF. The CDR3 nucleotides are TGTGCCAGCAGCTTAGAGGGGGACAGGCCAGGCAATCAGCCCCAGCATTTT. Drawing the rest from reference TRBV7-9 and TRBJ1-5, the complete variable domain is DTGVSQNPRHKITKRGQNVTFRCDPISEHNRLYWYRQTLGQGPEFLTYFQNEAQLEKSRLLSDRFSAERPKGSFSTLEIQRTEQGDSAMYLCASSLEGDRPGNQPQHFGDGTRLSIL.

Written as DNA, the CDR3 is TGCGCCAGCAGCCGCCAGGGTGGGATGGGGAACACTGAAGCTTTCTTT. Protein sequence: CASSRQGGMGNTEAFF. The chain couples TRBV4-1 to TRBJ1-1, with D possibly matching TRBD1 (5 bases). Looked up from germline, CDR1 is MGHRA and CDR2 is YSYEKL. This CDR3 has 16 amino acids. Trimming stripped 4 bases from V and 1 base from J, with 16 bases between.